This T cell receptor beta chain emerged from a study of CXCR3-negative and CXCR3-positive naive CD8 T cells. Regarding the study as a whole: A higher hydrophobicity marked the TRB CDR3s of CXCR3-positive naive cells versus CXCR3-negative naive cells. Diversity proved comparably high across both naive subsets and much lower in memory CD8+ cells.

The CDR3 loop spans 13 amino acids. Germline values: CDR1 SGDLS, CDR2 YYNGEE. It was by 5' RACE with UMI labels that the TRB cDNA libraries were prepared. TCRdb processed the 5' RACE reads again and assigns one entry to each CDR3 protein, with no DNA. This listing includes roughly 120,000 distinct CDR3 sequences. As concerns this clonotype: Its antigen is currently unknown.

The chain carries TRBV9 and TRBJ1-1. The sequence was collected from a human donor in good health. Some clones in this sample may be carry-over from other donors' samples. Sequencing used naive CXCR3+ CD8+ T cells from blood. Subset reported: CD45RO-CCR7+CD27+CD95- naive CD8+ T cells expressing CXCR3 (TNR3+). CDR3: CASSEGGLTEAFF.